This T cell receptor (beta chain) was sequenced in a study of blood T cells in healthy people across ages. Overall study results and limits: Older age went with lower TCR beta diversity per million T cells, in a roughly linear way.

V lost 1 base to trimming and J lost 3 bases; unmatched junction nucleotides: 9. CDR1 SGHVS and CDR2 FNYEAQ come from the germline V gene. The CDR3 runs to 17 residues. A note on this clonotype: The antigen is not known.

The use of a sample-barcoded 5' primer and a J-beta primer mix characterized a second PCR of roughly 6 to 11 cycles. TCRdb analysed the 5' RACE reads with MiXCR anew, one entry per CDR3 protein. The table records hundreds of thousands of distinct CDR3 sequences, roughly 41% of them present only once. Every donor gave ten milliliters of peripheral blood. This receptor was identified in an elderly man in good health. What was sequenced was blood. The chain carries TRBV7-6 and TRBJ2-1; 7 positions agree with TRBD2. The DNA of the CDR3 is TGTGCCAGCAGCTTAGGATCGGCGGGAGTGAGCTACAATGAGCAGTTCTTC. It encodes CASSLGSAGVSYNEQFF.